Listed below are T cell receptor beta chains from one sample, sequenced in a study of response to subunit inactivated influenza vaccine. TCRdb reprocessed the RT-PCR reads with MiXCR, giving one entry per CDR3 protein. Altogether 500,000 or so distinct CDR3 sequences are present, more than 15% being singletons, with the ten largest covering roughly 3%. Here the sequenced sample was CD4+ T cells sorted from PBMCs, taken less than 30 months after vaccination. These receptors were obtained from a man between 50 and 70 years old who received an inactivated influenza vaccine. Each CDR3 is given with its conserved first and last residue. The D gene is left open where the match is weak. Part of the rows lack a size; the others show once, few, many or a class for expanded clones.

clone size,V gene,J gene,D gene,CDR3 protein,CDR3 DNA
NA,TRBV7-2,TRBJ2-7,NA,CASSLEYPGRYEQYF,TGTGCCAGCAGCTTAGAATATCCCGGAAGGTACGAGCAGTACTTC
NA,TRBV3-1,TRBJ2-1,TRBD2,CASSQVLLAGMGEQFF,TGTGCCAGCAGCCAAGTATTACTAGCGGGGATGGGTGAGCAGTTCTTC
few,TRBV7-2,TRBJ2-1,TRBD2,CASSPGTSGGVYNEQFF,TGTGCCAGCAGCCCCGGGACTAGCGGGGGGGTTTACAATGAGCAGTTCTTC
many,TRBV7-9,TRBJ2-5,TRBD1,CASSLAGGKETQYF,TGTGCCAGCAGTTTGGCAGGGGGCAAAGAGACCCAGTACTTC
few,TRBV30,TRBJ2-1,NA,CAWSVHESRYEQFF,TGTGCCTGGAGTGTACATGAGAGTAGGTATGAGCAGTTCTTC
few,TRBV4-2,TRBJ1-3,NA,CASSQDPGSSNTIYF,TGTGCCAGCAGCCAAGATCCGGGCAGTTCCAACACCATATATTTT
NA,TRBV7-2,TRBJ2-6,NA,CASSLGVGRTQANVLTF,TGTGCCAGCAGCTTAGGGGTCGGGCGGACCCAGGCCAACGTCCTGACTTTC
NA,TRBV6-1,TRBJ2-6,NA,CATLPGPLSGANVLTF,TGTGCCACCCTACCGGGGCCACTCTCTGGGGCCAACGTCCTGACTTTC
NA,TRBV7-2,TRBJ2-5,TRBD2,CASNQGRGGEETQYF,TGTGCCAGCAACCAAGGACGGGGGGGAGAAGAGACCCAGTACTTC
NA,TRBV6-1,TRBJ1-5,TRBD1,CASSSDRNNQPQHF,TGTGCCAGCAGCTCGGACAGGAACAATCAGCCCCAGCATTTT
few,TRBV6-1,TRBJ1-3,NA,CASRPGTSGNTIYF,TGTGCCAGCAGACCCGGGACATCTGGAAACACCATATATTTT
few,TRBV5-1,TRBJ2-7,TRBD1,CASSERPGQDYEQYF,TGCGCCAGCAGCGAGAGGCCGGGACAGGATTACGAGCAGTACTTC
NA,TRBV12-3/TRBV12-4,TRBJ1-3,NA,CASSDNSGNTIYF,TGTGCCAGCAGTGACAATTCTGGAAACACCATATATTTT
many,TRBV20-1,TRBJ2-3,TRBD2,CSAAGGTGTDTQYF,TGCAGTGCTGCGGGGGGGACTGGCACAGATACGCAGTATTTT
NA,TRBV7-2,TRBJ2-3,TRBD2,CASRRVAGASTDTQYF,TGTGCCAGCAGACGAGTAGCGGGGGCTAGCACAGATACGCAGTATTTT
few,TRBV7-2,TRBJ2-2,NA,CASNLVALNTGELFF,TGTGCCAGCAACCTGGTCGCGTTGAACACCGGGGAGCTGTTTTTT
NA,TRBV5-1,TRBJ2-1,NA,CASSTLPRANNEQFF,TGCGCCAGCAGCACACTACCAAGGGCAAACAATGAGCAGTTCTTC
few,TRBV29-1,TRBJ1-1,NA,CSVEDLWGATEAFF,TGCAGCGTTGAAGATCTATGGGGGGCAACTGAAGCTTTCTTT
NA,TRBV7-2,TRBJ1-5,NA,CASSPNRNQPQHF,TGTGCCAGCAGCCCTAACCGCAATCAGCCCCAGCATTTT
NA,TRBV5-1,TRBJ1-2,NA,CASSSEGVNGYTF,TGCGCCAGCAGCTCGGAGGGGGTGAATGGCTACACCTTC
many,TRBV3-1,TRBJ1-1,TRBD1,CASSLQPGQGSTEAFF,TGTGCCAGCAGCCTCCAACCGGGACAGGGGAGCACTGAAGCTTTCTTT
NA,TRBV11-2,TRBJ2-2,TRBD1,CASSFVMTGTGGGGELFF,TGTGCCAGCAGCTTCGTTATGACCGGGACAGGGGGGGGCGGGGAGCTGTTTTTT
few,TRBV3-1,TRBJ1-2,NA,CASSQLPRRGSVIDSYGYTF,TGTGCCAGCAGCCAACTACCACGGCGGGGGTCTGTCATCGATAGCTATGGCTACACCTTC
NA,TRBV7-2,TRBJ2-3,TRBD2,CASSPAGLASDTQYF,TGTGCCAGCAGCCCTGCGGGACTAGCTTCGGATACGCAGTATTTT
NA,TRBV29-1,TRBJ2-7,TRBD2,CSARDGLGLHEQYF,TGCAGCGCCCGAGACGGACTAGGACTACACGAGCAGTACTTC
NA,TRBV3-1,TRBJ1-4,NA,CASSQGFEVFF,TGTGCCAGCAGCCAAGGGTTCGAGGTGTTTTTT
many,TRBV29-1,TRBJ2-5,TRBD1,CSSGTGGGSETQYF,TGCAGCTCGGGGACAGGGGGCGGTTCAGAGACCCAGTACTTC
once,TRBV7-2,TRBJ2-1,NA,CASSLETLGINEQFF,TGTGCCAGCAGCTTAGAGACACTAGGAATCAATGAGCAGTTCTTC
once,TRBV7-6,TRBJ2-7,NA,CASSLAYGTYEQYF,TGTGCCAGCAGCTTAGCGTACGGAACCTACGAGCAGTACTTC
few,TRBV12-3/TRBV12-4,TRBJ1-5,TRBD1,CASTTDRGQGNQPQHF,TGTGCCAGCACCACGGACAGGGGGCAAGGCAATCAGCCCCAGCATTTT
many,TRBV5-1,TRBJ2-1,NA,CASSLGGLTYNEQFF,TGCGCCAGCAGCTTGGGCGGGCTTACCTACAATGAGCAGTTCTTC